This T cell receptor (beta chain) was obtained from a study of blood T cell repertoires in COVID-19. Whole-study context: Specimens from acute and convalescent COVID-19 originated in the United States, Italy and Spain.

In the original analysis: Reference gene primer amplification in the assay estimated nucleated cell counts. Sequencing used immunoSEQ multiplex PCR; TCRdb keeps in-frame clones, though not all of them. The V and J calls and clone size come from that table; D and trimming were worked out from the DNA. The data show about 160,000 clones, with 90% seen just once and approximately 0.5% held by the top ten. V gave up 3 bases and J gave up 8 bases, with 13 bases separating them. Germline assignment: CDR1 LNHDA and CDR2 SQIVND (reference sequence). This CDR3 has 14 amino acids. Specimen: peripheral blood. The rearrangement links TRBV19 to TRBJ1-4; a weak D match, TRBD1 (6 bases). The receptor was derived from a man aged 45-65 years with acute or convalescent COVID-19. DNA for the CDR3: TGTGCCAGTAGTATCTACACAGGACAGGAAAAACTGTTTTTT. It is translated as CASSIYTGQEKLFF.